The rows below give T cell receptor beta chains drawn from one sample of a study of technical replicates of blood from a handful of donors. The table came from immunoSEQ multiplex PCR; TCRdb's copy has only in-frame clones and leaves some out. The sample holds 65,000 to 80,000 clones, 85% to 95% seen once. Sample: T cells isolated from PBMCs. These receptors were collected from a human donor in good health. CDR3s include the opening cysteine and the closing phenylalanine or tryptophan. The order of the fields is CDR3 protein, V gene, J gene.

CASSPNTGFEQYF	TRBV7-6	TRBJ2-7
CASSLYSGAYEQYF	TRBV5-1	TRBJ2-7
CASSVGVGGRAHSTDTQYF	TRBV9	TRBJ2-3
CAISDDRGNYGYTF	TRBV10-3	TRBJ1-2
CASSSGFQTEAFF	TRBV11-2	TRBJ1-1
CSVTPGQGAGQFF	TRBV29-1	TRBJ2-1
CASSPDPSGTYEQYF	TRBV5-1	TRBJ2-7
CASSPRQGGTEAFF	TRBV7-2	TRBJ1-1
CASSAQTGTEAFF	TRBV7-9	TRBJ1-1
CAIQTGRVLSGNTIYF	TRBV2	TRBJ1-3
CASSPSPGSNTGELFF	TRBV11-2	TRBJ2-2
CASSYGQGPHIQYF	TRBV6-6	TRBJ2-4
CASSPDRNGELEYF	TRBV5-4	TRBJ2-5
CASRDPQREGDNEQFF	TRBV2	TRBJ2-1
CASSEAKSDKETQYF	TRBV6-1	TRBJ2-5
CASSRGGGDTEAFF	TRBV7-7	TRBJ1-1
CASSSITEAFF	TRBV6-5	TRBJ1-1
CSARSGGGEAFF	TRBV29-1	TRBJ1-1
CASTPRQGSDEQYF	TRBV28	TRBJ2-7
CASKRDRGLLNLAGGELFF	TRBV27	TRBJ2-2
CASSERRGGETQYF	TRBV2	TRBJ2-5
CASSLNFRDRVFSNQPQHF	TRBV27	TRBJ1-5
CASSQGLRGTNVNEQFF	TRBV4-1	TRBJ2-1
CASSATGVTGNTIYF	TRBV13	TRBJ1-3
CASSLGGWAQGRLYEQYF	TRBV7-9	TRBJ2-7
CASSIRAGEGQPQHF	TRBV19	TRBJ1-5
CASSLESATGAEAFF	TRBV5-1	TRBJ1-1
CASSESSNQPQHF	TRBV6-1	TRBJ1-5
CASSLAGVAGFEKLFF	TRBV5-1	TRBJ1-4
CASHRGLAIRNEQFF	TRBV21-1	TRBJ2-1
CAINNAGLSTDTQYF	TRBV10-3	TRBJ2-3
CASSSFGQGYEQYF	TRBV7-3	TRBJ2-7
CASSFCWSVAGLRETQYF	TRBV12-1	TRBJ2-5
CASSFPGMNTEAFF	TRBV7-2	TRBJ1-1
CASSLVRTEAFF	TRBV5-5	TRBJ1-1
CASSLLADYEQYF	TRBV7-9	TRBJ2-7
CASSKRLTGSYEQYF	TRBV21-1	TRBJ2-7
CASSQDRGTANEKLFF	TRBV28	TRBJ1-4
CASSSRADSSYNEQFF	TRBV11-2	TRBJ2-1
CASSLGGSLDYGYTF	TRBV28	TRBJ1-2
CASGTSEYNEQFF	TRBV7-9	TRBJ2-1
CASSYSQTSSTDTQYF	TRBV6-6	TRBJ2-3
CASSQEGGVMSPLHF	TRBV4-2	TRBJ1-6
CAWRRAGGYEQYF	TRBV30	TRBJ2-7
CASSLPTSYEQYF	TRBV11-2	TRBJ2-7
CASRGGYEQYF	TRBV6-1	TRBJ2-7
CASSFIVAGQETQYF	TRBV5-6	TRBJ2-5
CASSDVTGYEQYF	TRBV27	TRBJ2-7
CASSFPDSVTETQYF	TRBV7-8	TRBJ2-5
CAINSDRDEQYF	TRBV10-3	TRBJ2-7
CASSYSRGAPYEQYF	TRBV6-6	TRBJ2-7
CASSSQGFRGEAFF	TRBV21-1	TRBJ1-1
CASSYQAGAQETQYF	TRBV4-2	TRBJ2-5
CASSLAGGVNEQYF	TRBV28	TRBJ2-7
CASSHEAMWTGELFF	TRBV14	TRBJ2-2
CASSYSGSTNEKLFF	TRBV6-6	TRBJ1-4
CASSTGTGPGNTIYF	TRBV18	TRBJ1-3
CASSDNRFSTEAFF	TRBV6-4	TRBJ1-1
CASSAGLNYEQYF	TRBV7-3	TRBJ2-7
CASSMRLAGVEQFF	TRBV19	TRBJ2-1